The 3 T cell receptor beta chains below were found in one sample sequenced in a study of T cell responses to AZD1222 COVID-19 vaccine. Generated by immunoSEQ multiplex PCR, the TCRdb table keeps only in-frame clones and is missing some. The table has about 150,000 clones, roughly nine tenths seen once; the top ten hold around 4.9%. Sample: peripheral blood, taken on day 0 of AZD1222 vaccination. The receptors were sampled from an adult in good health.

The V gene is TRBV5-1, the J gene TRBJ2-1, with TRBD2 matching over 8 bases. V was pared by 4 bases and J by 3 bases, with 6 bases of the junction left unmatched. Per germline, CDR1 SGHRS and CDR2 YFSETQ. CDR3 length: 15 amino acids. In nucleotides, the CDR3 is TGCGCCAGCAGCGTCGGGCTAGCGGGCTACAATGAGCAGTTCTTC. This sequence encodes CASSVGLAGYNEQFF.

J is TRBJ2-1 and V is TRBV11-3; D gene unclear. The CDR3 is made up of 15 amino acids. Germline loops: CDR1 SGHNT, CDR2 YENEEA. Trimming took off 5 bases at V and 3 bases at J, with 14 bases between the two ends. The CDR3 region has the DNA TGTGCCAGCAGCCTAAGACGGCGTGTCTACAATGAGCAGTTCTTC. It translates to CASSLRRRVYNEQFF.

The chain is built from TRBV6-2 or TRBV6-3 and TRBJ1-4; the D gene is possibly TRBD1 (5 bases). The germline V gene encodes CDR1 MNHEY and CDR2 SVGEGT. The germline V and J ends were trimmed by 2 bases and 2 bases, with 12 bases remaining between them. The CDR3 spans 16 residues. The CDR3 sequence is CASSYAGRATNEKLFF. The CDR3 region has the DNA TGTGCCAGCAGTTACGCAGGGCGGGCGACTAATGAAAAACTGTTTTTT.